This T cell receptor beta chain is drawn from a study of T cell responses to AZD1222 COVID-19 vaccine. Findings and limits, study-wide: Repertoire sampling occurred only after the peak T cell response.

On this clone itself: Its antigen is currently unknown.

TCRdb's copy holds only in-frame clones and misses some; the assay was immunoSEQ multiplex PCR. The table includes roughly 150,000 clones, approximately 94% detected once. This TCR was recovered from an adult in good health. The sample was peripheral blood, taken on day 0 of AZD1222 vaccination.

Here the CDR3 DNA reads TGTGCCAGCAGAATAGACGAGGGTGAGGGCACTGAAGCTTTCTTT. Amino acid sequence: CASRIDEGEGTEAFF. V and J are TRBV7-6 and TRBJ1-1, with D uncertain. The CDR3 runs to 15 residues. V lost 6 bases and J 4 bases, leaving 18 bases between the germline ends. CDR1 is SGHVS and CDR2 is FNYEAQ in the germline V gene.